The entry below describes one TCR beta chain. The data originate from a study of memory CD4+ T cells and cytomegalovirus serostatus. Study-wide background: Healthy Belgian adult donors included about nine CMV-positive and 20 to 30 CMV-negative people.

Single viable CD3+CD4+CD8-CD45RO+ cells were sorted as the memory CD4+ T cells. In the source study's methods: Out-of-frame sequences were removed, leaving roughly 2,200,000 distinct TCRbeta sequences. Only in-frame clones appear in the TCRdb table, and some are missing; sequencing was by immunoSEQ multiplex PCR. V, J and clone size were drawn from that table, and D and trimming were deduced from the DNA. The data show roughly 42,000 clones, 65% to 80% seen once. V was pared by 2 bases and J by 1 base, with 20 bases of the junction left unmatched. The CDR3 extends over 21 amino acids. Sequenced input: memory CD4+ T cells from blood. The chain is built from TRBV6-7 and TRBJ1-5; 7 bases align to TRBD1. TRBV6-7 qualifies as an ORF whose function is uncertain. This receptor was obtained from an adult in good health and CMV-seronegative. The chain's CDR3 is CASSYRAGGIGGLRSNQPQHF. In DNA, the CDR3 is TGTGCCAGCAGTTACCGGGCAGGGGGAATAGGGGGTCTACGAAGCAATCAGCCCCAGCATTTT.